The sequence of this T cell receptor (beta chain) was determined in a study of control samples from healthy donors and cancer patients. Libraries were prepared by immunoSEQ multiplex PCR; TCRdb keeps only in-frame clonotypes and omits some of them. The table has more than 100,000 clones, about 87% seen once. The CDR3 totals 14 residues. Germline values: CDR1 SGHRS, CDR2 YFSETQ. Trimming left V 1 base short and J 4 bases short, with 11 bases between. This clone was recorded once. Material for sequencing was blood. This sequence originates from a man aged 35-49 years in good health. The rearrangement links TRBV5-1 to TRBJ2-5; D is uncertain. The CDR3 sequence is CASSLSYMGETQYF. The DNA of the CDR3 is TGCGCCAGCAGCTTGTCCTATATGGGAGAGACCCAGTACTTC.